These T cell receptor beta chains were read from a single sample in a study of T cell responses to AZD1222 COVID-19 vaccine. The table came from immunoSEQ multiplex PCR; TCRdb's copy has only in-frame clones and leaves some out. The sample includes approximately 89,000 clones, just over 90% seen only once; the top ten take approximately 5%. The sequencing here drew on peripheral blood, taken 28 days after the second AZD1222 dose. The receptors shown here come from an adult who received the AZD1222 COVID-19 vaccine. Each CDR3 is given with its conserved first and last residue. Each record gives: V gene, J gene, clone size, D gene, CDR3 DNA, CDR3 protein. The D gene is left open where the match is weak. For some rows the clone size is stated as once, few or many, or as a class when expanded; others skip it.

TRBV5-1,TRBJ2-5,-,-,TGCGCCAGCAGCTCTGAGGGCGCCCCTCGAGAGACCCAGTACTTC,CASSSEGAPRETQYF
TRBV11-2,TRBJ2-2,-,-,TGTGCCAGCAGCTTGATGCGGACGAACACCGGGGAGCTGTTTTTT,CASSLMRTNTGELFF
TRBV5-1,TRBJ2-7,-,TRBD2,TGCGCCAGCAGCACGCCACCGGGACTAGCTTACCACGAGCAGTACTTC,CASSTPPGLAYHEQYF
TRBV15,TRBJ1-4,-,TRBD1,TGTGCCACCAGCAGATACACAGGGGGGCGCGGGGAAAAACTGTTTTTT,CATSRYTGGRGEKLFF
TRBV11-3,TRBJ2-3,-,-,TGTGCCAGCAGCCGTCGCCGGGGCTCCACAGATACGCAGTATTTT,CASSRRRGSTDTQYF
TRBV7-7,TRBJ1-4,-,-,TGTGCTAGCAGCAAAGGGACAACTAATGAAAAACTGTTTTTT,CASSKGTTNEKLFF
TRBV19,TRBJ1-4,-,-,TGTGCCAGTAAGAGGACATCAACTAATGAAAAACTGTTTTTT,CASKRTSTNEKLFF
TRBV29-1,TRBJ2-7,-,-,TGCAGCGTCCCCGGGACGGTGGGTGACGAGCAGTACTTC,CSVPGTVGDEQYF
TRBV5-6,TRBJ1-2,-,TRBD1,TGTGCCAGCAGCCCCGGGGGACAGGGAGGCTATGGCTACACCTTC,CASSPGGQGGYGYTF
TRBV6-5,TRBJ1-5,-,TRBD1,TGTGCCAGCATTCCCCCAGGGACAGGGGTACAGCCCCAGCATTTT,CASIPPGTGVQPQHF
TRBV27,TRBJ1-5,once,-,TGTGCCAGCAGTGCGAACAGGGAGGGTCAGCCCCAGCATTTT,CASSANREGQPQHF
TRBV7-2,TRBJ2-1,-,-,TGTGCCAGCAGCTCCACTCGCAATGAGCAGTTCTTC,CASSSTRNEQFF
TRBV7-9,TRBJ2-3,-,-,TGTGCCAGCAGCTTTTCAGGAGCCGCAGATACGCAGTATTTT,CASSFSGAADTQYF
TRBV9,TRBJ2-1,-,-,TGTGCCAGCAGCGTAGGGGCCCCCAGGAATGAGCAGTTCTTC,CASSVGAPRNEQFF